The clone carrying this T cell receptor beta chain was seen only a few times. The antigen is undetermined. Researchers ran the PCR with 60 Vbeta and 13 Jbeta primers. Here immunoSEQ multiplex PCR was the method, and the copy in TCRdb shows in-frame clones only, minus some. The data contain about 130,000 clones, approximately 80% of them singletons. CDR1 is SGHAT, CDR2 FQNNGV, per germline. The CDR3 extends over 15 amino acids. V gave up 7 bases and J gave up 3 bases; unmatched junction bases: 7. This sample stems from a study of cytomegalovirus exposure and HLA in healthy donors. Study-wide context: A prior analysis found fewer than 120 million unique TCR beta sequences from roughly 180 million T cells. Study-level results: Reportedly, HLA-A and HLA-B alleles of most subjects were accurately predicted from TCR beta. Rare sequences made up most TCRs, while some public TCRs were found in many donors. In vitro checks showed that three CMV-associated chains really do target CMV antigens.

The receptor comes from a male donor in good health and CMV-seronegative. The chain joins TRBV11-2 to TRBJ2-2; 8 bases line up with TRBD1. Sequencing input: PBMCs. The CDR3 DNA reads TGTGCCAGCACCAAGGACAGGGCTTACACCGGGGAGCTGTTTTTT. Encoded protein: CASTKDRAYTGELFF.